These T cell receptor beta chains were read from a single sample in a study of cytomegalovirus exposure and HLA in healthy donors. Measured with immunoSEQ multiplex PCR; TCRdb has only the in-frame clones, and not every one. This sample has fewer than 150,000 clones; about two thirds occur once, and the top ten carry just over 8%. Sequencing used PBMCs. The receptor set was obtained from a woman between 35 and 50 years old in good health and CMV-seropositive. The conserved cysteine and the conserved F or W are not part of the CDR3 here.

v_call,j_call,cdr3_aa
TRBV19,TRBJ2-2,ASRGQGNTGELF
TRBV11-3,TRBJ2-1,ASSSRLAGSYNEQF
TRBV5-8,TRBJ2-5,ASSLVEQGGETQY
TRBV10-1,TRBJ1-1,ASSHRANTEAF
TRBV29-1,TRBJ1-1,SVQEGEAF
TRBV7-6,TRBJ1-6,ASSSGPSTNYNSPLH
TRBV7-9,TRBJ1-4,ASSPGTTTNEKLF
TRBV29-1,TRBJ2-7,SVEGTGGTYEQY
TRBV5-4,TRBJ1-1,ASSLNFREGTEAF
TRBV7-2,TRBJ2-3,ASSLEPFFPQGY
TRBV7-2,TRBJ1-1,ASSPRVSTEAF